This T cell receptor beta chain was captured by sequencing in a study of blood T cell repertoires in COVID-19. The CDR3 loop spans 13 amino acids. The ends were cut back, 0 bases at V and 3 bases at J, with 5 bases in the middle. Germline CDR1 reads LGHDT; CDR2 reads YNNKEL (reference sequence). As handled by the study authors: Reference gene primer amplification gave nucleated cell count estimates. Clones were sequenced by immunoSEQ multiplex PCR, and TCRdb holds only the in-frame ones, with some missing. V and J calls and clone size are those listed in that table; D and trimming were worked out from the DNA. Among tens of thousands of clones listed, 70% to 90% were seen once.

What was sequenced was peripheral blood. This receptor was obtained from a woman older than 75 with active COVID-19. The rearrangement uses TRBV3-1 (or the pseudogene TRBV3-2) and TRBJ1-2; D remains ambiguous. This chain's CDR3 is CASSQESHYGYTF. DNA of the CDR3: TGTGCCAGCAGCCAAGAATCTCACTATGGCTACACCTTC.